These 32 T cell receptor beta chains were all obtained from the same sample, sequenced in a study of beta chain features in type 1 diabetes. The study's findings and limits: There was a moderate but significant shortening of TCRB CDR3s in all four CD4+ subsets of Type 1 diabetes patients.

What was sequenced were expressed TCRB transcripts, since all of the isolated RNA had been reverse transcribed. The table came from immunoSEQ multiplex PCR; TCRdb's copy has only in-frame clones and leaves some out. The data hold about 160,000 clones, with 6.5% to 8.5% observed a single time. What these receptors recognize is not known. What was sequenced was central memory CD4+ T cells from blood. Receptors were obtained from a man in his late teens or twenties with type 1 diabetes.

The CDR3 loop reads CASRSQARWSYEQYF. The CDR3 DNA reads TGTGCCAGCAGGTCCCAGGCCCGCTGGTCCTACGAGCAGTACTTC. The chain uses TRBV6-5 and TRBJ2-7, with no clear D. Germline-derived CDR1 and CDR2 are MNHEY and SVGAGI. The CDR3 is 15 residues long. Trimming pared 6 bases from V and 1 base from J, leaving 16 bases between.

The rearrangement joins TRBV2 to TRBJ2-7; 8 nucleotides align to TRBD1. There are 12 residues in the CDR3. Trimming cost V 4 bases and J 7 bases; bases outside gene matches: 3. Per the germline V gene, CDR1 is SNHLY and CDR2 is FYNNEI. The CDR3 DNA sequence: TGTGCCAGCAGTGGACAGGGGTTGGAGCAGTACTTC. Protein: CASSGQGLEQYF.

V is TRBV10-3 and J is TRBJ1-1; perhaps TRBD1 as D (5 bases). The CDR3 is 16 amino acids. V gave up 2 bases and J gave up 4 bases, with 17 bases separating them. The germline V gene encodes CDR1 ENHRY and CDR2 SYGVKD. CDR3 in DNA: TGTGCCATCAGTGAGCCCCCCTCGGGGGGAGGCACTGAAGCTTTCTTT. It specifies CAISEPPSGGGTEAFF.

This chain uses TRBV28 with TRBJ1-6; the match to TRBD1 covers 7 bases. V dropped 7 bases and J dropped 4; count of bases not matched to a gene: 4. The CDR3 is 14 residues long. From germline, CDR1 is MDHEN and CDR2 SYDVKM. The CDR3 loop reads CASTTGQYNSPLHF. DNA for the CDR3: TGTGCCAGCACCACGGGACAGTATAATTCACCCCTCCACTTT.

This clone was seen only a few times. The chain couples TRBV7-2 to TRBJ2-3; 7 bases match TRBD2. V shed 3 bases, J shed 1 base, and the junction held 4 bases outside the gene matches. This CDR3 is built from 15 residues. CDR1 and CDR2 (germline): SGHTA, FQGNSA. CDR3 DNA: TGTGCCAGCAGCTTTCAGGGAGGGGGCACAGATACGCAGTATTTT. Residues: CASSFQGGGTDTQYF.

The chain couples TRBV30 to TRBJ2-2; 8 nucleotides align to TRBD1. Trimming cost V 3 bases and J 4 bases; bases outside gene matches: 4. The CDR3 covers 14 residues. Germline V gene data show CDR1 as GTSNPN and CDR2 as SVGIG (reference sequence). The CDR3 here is CAWRRTGFTGELFF. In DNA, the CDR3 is TGTGCCTGGAGGCGGACAGGGTTCACCGGGGAGCTGTTTTTT.

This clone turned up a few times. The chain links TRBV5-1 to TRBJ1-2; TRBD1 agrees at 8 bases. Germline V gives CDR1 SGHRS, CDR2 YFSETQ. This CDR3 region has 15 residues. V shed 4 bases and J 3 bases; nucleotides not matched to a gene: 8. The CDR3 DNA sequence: TGCGCCAGCAGCCGGACAGGGCCGGGGGACTATGGCTACACCTTC. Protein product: CASSRTGPGDYGYTF.

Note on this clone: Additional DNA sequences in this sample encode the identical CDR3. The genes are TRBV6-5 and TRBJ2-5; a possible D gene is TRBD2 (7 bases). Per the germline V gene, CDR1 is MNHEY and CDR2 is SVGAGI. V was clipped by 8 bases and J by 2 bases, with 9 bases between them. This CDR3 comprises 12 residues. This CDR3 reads CASGGAQETQYF. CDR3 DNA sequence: TGTGCCAGCGGGGGGGCACAAGAGACCCAGTACTTC.

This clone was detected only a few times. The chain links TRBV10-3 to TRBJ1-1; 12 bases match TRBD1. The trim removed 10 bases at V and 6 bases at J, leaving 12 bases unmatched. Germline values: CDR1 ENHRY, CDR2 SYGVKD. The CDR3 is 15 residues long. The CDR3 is CATGQGANGRAEAFF. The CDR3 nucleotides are TGTGCCACGGGACAGGGGGCGAATGGTCGCGCTGAAGCTTTCTTT.

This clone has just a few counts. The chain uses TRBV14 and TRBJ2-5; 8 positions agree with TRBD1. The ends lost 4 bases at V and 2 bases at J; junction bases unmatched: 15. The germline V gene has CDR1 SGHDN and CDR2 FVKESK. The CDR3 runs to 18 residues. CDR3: CASSPDRGLGRRQETQYF. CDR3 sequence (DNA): TGTGCCAGCAGCCCTGACAGGGGCCTCGGAAGACGGCAAGAGACCCAGTACTTC.

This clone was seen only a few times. CDR3: CAWSGQGLRYSNQPQHF. The CDR3 DNA is TGTGCCTGGAGTGGGCAGGGGTTGAGATATAGCAATCAGCCCCAGCATTTT. The rearrangement uses TRBV30 and TRBJ1-5; D perhaps matches TRBD1 (6 bases). V dropped 1 base and J dropped 0 bases, with 16 bases sitting between them. Germline CDR1 GTSNPN, CDR2 SVGIG (reference sequence). CDR3 length equals 17 residues.

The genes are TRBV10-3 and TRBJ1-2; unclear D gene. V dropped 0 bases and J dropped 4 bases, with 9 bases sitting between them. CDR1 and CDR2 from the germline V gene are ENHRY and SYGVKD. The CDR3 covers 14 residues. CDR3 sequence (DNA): TGTGCCATCAGTGAGTCCGGGGTAACCTATGGCTACACCTTC. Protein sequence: CAISESGVTYGYTF.

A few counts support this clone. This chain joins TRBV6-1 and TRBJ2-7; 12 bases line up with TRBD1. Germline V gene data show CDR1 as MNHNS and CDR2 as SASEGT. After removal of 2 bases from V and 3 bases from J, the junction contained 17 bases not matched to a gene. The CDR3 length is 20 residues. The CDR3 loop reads CASSEYLSGTGGERYYEQYF. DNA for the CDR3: TGTGCCAGCAGTGAATATTTGTCCGGGACAGGGGGCGAAAGGTACTACGAGCAGTACTTC.

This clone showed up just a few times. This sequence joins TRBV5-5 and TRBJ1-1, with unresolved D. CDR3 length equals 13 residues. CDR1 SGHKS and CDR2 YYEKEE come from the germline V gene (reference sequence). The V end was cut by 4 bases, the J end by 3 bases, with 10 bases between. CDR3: CASSRGRDTEAFF. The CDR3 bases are TGTGCCAGCAGCCGGGGAAGAGACACTGAAGCTTTCTTT.

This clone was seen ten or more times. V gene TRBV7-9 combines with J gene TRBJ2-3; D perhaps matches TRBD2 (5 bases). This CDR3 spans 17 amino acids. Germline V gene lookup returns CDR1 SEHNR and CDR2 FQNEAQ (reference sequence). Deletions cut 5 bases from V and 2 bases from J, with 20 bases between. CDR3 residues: CASSPGRAGMNTDTQYF. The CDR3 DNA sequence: TGTGCCAGCAGCCCCGGGCGGGCAGGAATGAACACAGATACGCAGTATTTT.

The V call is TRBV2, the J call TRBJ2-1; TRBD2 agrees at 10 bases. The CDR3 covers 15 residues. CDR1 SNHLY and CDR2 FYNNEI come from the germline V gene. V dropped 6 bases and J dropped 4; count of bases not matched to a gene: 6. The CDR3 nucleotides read TGTGCCAGCAGAGCTAGCGGGAGTCGGTACAATGAGCAGTTCTTC. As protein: CASRASGSRYNEQFF.

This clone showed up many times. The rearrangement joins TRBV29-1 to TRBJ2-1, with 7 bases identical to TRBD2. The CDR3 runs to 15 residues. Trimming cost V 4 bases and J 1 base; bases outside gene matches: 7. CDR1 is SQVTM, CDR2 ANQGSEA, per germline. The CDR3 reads CSVGRSGRSYNEQFF. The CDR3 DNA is TGCAGCGTTGGGCGATCCGGGAGGTCCTACAATGAGCAGTTCTTC.

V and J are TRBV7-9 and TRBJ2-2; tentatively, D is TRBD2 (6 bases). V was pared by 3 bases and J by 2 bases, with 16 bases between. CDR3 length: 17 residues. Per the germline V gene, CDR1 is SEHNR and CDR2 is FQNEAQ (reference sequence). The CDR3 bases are TGTGCCAGCAGCTTCCCTCCCGGGACTTTTAACACCGGGGAGCTGTTTTTT. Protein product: CASSFPPGTFNTGELFF. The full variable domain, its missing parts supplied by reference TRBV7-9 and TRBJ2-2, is DTGVSQNPRHKITKRGQNVTFRCDPISEHNRLYWYRQTLGQGPEFLTYFQNEAQLEKSRLLSDRFSAERPKGSFSTLEIQRTEQGDSAMYLCASSFPPGTFNTGELFFGEGSRLTVL.

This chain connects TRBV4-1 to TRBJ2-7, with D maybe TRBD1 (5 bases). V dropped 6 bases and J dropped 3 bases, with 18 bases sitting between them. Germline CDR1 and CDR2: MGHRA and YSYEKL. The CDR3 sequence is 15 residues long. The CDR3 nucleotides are TGCGCCAGCAGTCAGGCCGGGTCCAGGGACTACGAGCAGTACTTC. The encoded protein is CASSQAGSRDYEQYF.

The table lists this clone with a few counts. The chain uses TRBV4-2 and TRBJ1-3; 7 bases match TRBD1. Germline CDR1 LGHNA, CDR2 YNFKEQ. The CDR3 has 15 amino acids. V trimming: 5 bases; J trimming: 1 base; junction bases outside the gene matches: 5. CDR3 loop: CASSARTGSGNTIYF. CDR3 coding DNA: TGTGCCAGCAGCGCACGGACAGGTTCTGGAAACACCATATATTTT.

The CDR3 DNA reads as TGTGCCAGCCGACATGACTACGAGCAGTACTTC. Protein product: CASRHDYEQYF. This sequence joins TRBV28 and TRBJ2-7; unclear D gene. V was trimmed by 8 bases and J by 3 bases, leaving 8 bases between them. The CDR3 covers 11 residues. Germline assignment: CDR1 MDHEN and CDR2 SYDVKM.

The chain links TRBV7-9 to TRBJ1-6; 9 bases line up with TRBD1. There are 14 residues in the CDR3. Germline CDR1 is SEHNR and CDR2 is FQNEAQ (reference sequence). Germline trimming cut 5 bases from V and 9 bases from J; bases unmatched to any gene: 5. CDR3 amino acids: CASSPGQGGSPLHF. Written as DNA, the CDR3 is TGTGCCAGCAGCCCGGGACAGGGAGGTTCACCCCTCCACTTT.

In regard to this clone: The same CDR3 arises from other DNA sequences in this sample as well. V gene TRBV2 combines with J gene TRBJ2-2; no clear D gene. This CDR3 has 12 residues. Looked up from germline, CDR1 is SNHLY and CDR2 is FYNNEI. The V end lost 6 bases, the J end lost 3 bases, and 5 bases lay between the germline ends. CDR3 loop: CASSIDTGELFF. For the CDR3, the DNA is TGTGCCAGCAGCATAGACACCGGGGAGCTGTTTTTT.

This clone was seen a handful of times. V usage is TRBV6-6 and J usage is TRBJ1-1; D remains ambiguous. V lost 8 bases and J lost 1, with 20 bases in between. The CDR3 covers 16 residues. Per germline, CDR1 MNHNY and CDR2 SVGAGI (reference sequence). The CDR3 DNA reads TGTGCCAGCTGCGACAACTCCCTTAGTGAGAACACTGAAGCTTTCTTT. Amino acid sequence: CASCDNSLSENTEAFF.

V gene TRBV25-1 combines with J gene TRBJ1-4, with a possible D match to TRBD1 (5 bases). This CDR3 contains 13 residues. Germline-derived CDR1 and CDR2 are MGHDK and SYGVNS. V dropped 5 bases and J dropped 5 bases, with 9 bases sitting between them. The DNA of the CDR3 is TGTGCCAGCAGTACGGCAGGGAATGAAAAACTGTTTTTT. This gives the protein CASSTAGNEKLFF.

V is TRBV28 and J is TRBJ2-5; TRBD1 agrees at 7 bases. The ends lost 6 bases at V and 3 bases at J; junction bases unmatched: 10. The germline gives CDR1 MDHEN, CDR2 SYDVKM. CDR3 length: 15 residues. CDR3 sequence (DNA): TGTGCCAGCAGCGGCTCCGGGACAGCAAAAGAGACCCAGTACTTC. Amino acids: CASSGSGTAKETQYF.

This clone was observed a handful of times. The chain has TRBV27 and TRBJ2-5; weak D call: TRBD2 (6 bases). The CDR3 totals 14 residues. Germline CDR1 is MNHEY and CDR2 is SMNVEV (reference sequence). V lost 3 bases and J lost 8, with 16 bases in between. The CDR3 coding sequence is TGTGCCAGCAGTTTTCACGGGACTGGGGAAACCCAGTACTTC. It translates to CASSFHGTGETQYF.

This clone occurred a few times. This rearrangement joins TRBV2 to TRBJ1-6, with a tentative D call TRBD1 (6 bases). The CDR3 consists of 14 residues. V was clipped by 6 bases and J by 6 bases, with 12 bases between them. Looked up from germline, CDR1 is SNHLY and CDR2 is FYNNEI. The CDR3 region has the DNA TGTGCCAGCAGCACACAGGGTAGTAATTCACCCCTCCACTTT. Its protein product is CASSTQGSNSPLHF. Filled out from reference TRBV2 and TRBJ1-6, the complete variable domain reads EPEVTQTPSHQVTQMGQEVILRCVPISNHLYFYWYRQILGQKVEFLVSFYNNEISEKSEIFDDQFSVERPDGSNFTLKIRSTKLEDSAMYFCASSTQGSNSPLHFGNGTRLTVT.

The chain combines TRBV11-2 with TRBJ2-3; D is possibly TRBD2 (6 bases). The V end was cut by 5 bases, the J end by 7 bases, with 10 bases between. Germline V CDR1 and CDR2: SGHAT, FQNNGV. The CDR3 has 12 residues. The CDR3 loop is CASSTEGYTQYF. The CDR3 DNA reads TGTGCCAGCAGCACGGAGGGTTATACGCAGTATTTT.

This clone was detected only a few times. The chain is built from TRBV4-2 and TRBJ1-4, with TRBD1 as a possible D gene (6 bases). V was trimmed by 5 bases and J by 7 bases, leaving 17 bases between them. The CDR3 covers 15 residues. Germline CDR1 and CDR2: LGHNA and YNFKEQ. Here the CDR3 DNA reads TGTGCCAGCAGCTCAAAACAGGGCCCGAGTGAAAAACTGTTTTTT. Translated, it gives CASSSKQGPSEKLFF.

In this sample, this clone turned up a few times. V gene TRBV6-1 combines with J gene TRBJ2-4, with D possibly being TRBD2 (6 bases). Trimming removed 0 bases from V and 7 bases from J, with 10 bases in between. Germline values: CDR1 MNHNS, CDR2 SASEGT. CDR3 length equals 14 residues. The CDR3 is CASSEARRENIQYF. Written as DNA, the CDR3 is TGTGCCAGCAGTGAAGCAAGGAGGGAGAACATTCAGTACTTC.

The CDR3 region has the DNA TGTGCCAGCACCCCCCGCCCAGGGTATGAGCAGTTCTTC. Its protein product is CASTPRPGYEQFF. V is TRBV13 and J is TRBJ2-1, with a weak D call TRBD1 (5 bases). The V gene lost 7 bases and the J gene lost 8 bases, with 15 bases spanning the gap. From germline, CDR1 is PRHDT and CDR2 FYEKMQ (reference sequence). This CDR3 comprises 13 residues.